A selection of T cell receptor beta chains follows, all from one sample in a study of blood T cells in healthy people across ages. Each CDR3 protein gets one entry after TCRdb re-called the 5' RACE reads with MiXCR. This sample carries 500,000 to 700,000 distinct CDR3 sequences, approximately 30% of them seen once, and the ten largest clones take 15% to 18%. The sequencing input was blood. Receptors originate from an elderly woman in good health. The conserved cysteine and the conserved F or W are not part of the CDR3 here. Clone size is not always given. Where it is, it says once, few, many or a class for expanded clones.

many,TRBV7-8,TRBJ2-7,ASSLDGRLGEQY
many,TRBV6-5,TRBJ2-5,ASSGGPWETQY
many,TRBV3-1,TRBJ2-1,ASSQKGLYNEQF
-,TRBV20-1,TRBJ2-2,SVPTGGANEQYFGPGTGELF
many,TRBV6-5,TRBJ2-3,ASKSGTPGGDTQY
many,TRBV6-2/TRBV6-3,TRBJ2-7,ASSPPRGGSYEQY
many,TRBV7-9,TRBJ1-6,ASSLEVDSPLH
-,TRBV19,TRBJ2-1,ASSTGVRYEQF
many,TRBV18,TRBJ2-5,ASSPETGAQETQY
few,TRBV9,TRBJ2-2,ASSVWMTANTGELF
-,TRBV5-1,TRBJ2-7,ASSMAQGRGDSYEQY
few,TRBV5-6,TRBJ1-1,ASSNRAGMWAF
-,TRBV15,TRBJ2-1,ATSRTSGAYNEQF
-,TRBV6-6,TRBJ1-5,ASSYGVQDQPQH
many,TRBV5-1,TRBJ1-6,ASRAGEDSPLH
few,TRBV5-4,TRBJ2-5,ASSYPGQGALD
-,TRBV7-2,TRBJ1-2,ASSLTGPPNGYT
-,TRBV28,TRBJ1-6,ASIRGLGSPLH
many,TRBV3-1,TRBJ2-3,ASSALGGPTMDTQY
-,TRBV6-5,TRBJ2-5,ASSYLDSGDEQY
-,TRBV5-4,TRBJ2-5,ASTDARGELYEQY
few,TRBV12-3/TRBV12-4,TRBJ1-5,ASSLRAGQQPQH
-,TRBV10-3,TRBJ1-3,AISGVVSGNTIY
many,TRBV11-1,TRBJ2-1,ASSPGSLNEQF
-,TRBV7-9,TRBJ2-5,ASSLVVVQETQY
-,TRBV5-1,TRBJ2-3,ASSRAFTDTQY
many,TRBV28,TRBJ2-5,ASSRDRKQETQY
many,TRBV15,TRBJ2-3,ATGVGGSTDRQY
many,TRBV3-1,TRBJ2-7,ASSQSTGGKRYEQY
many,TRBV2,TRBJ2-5,ASSEREWETQY
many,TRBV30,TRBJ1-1,AWSGVNTEAF
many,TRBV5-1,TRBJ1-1,ASSLFTRGMRNTEAF
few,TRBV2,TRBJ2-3,ASLPGLRGRNTQY
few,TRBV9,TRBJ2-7,ASSGTGDEQY
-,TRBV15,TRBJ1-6,ATSRTGVNSPLH
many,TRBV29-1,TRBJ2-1,SVDQRGASRDEQF
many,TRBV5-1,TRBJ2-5,ASSFGQGIQETQY
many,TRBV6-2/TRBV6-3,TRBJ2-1,ASSLLDTGAYNEQF
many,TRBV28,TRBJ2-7,ASRSRVGSYEQY
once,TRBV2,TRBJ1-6,ASSGGTANSPLH
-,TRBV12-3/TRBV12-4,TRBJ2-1,ASSLRLAGSYANIEQF
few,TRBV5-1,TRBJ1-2,ASSSAGTAYGYT
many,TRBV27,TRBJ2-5,ASSWGAEGAGLAGGETQY
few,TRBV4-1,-,ASSQDGSASGGPLTHYNEQY
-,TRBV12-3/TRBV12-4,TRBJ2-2,ASKGPGGTGELF
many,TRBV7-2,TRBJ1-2,ASSLAGGRNSYGYT
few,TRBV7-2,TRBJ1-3,ASSATGSGNTIY
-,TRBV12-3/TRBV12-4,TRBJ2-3,ASNRGGTSGGATDTQY
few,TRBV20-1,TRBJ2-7,SANRLAESYEQY
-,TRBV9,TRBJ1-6,ASSVAPQDSPLH
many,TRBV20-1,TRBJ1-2,SASGGPGGYT
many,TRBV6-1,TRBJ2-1,ASTVTGTSGTREQF
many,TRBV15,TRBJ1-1,ATSRERGGTEAF
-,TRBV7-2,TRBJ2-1,ASSLDAAYGQF
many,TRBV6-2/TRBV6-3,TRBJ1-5,ASRPGQGRYQPQH